This TCR beta chain was obtained from a study of shared clonotypes between healthy human individuals. About the study: Those who served as donors were two women and a few men between the ages of 18 and 49. Notes on the study in general: Since donors were few, the genetic and exposure-history diversity represented was limited.

Details on this clone: Its antigen is still unknown.

Libraries were prepared by immunoSEQ multiplex PCR; TCRdb keeps only in-frame clonotypes and omits some of them. Of about 2.1 million clones listed, just over 90% are singletons. Per germline, CDR1 SEHNR and CDR2 FQNEAQ (reference sequence). The V and J ends lost 11 bases and 6 bases, in that order; junction bases with no gene match: 19. The CDR3 consists of 16 residues. In the naive CD8 group, cells lacked CD45RO and were positively selected for CCR7, so terminally differentiated effector memory CD45RA+ cells were left out. None of the donors, who were healthy HIV-negative adults, had recently had acute infections or vaccinations.

The sample consisted of naive CD8+ T cells from PBMCs. This TCR was sampled from a man between 18 and 29 years old in good health. Some clones in this sample may be carry-over from other donors' samples. This rearrangement joins TRBV7-9 to TRBJ2-1; 7 bases are shared with TRBD2. CDR3 amino acids: CAGEGRERYSVNEQFF. The CDR3 nucleotides are TGTGCCGGGGAGGGGAGGGAGAGGTACAGTGTCAATGAGCAGTTCTTC.